This record looks at one T cell receptor (beta chain) sequence and its context. Its antigen is not known. These data belong to a study of CD8 T cells in Susac syndrome. Findings and limits, study-wide: It was acknowledged by the study that relatively few individuals were included in its TCR sequencing and HLA analysis.

It was with random hexamers that roughly 0.45 to 1 ug RNA was reverse transcribed. Via MiXCR, TCRdb re-called the immunoSEQ multiplex PCR reads, giving one row per CDR3 protein. The sample shows 150,000 to 200,000 distinct CDR3 sequences, approximately 95% of them seen only once. This CDR3 has 14 residues. V was pared by 6 bases and J by 9 bases, with 5 bases of the junction left unmatched. Germline V gives CDR1 MNHEY, CDR2 SVGAGI. Blood CD8+ and CD4+ T cells underwent high-throughput TCR beta sequencing. FACS enriched CD8+ TEMRA cells, while bulk CD8+ and CD4+ were negatively isolated. The receptor comes from a human donor with Susac syndrome. The rearrangement joins TRBV6-5 to TRBJ1-6; 10 bases agree with TRBD1. The specimen was CD4+ T cells from PBMCs. For the CDR3, the DNA is TGTGCCAGCAGCCGGACAGGGGGGGGTTCACCCCTCCACTTT. This sequence encodes CASSRTGGGSPLHF.